This is a list of T cell receptor beta chains from one sample in a study of PD-1 blockade in classical Hodgkin lymphoma. Generated by immunoSEQ multiplex PCR, the TCRdb table keeps only in-frame clones and is missing some. Of approximately 79,000 clones listed, around 90% were seen once; the top ten hold under 3%. The sample in question was peripheral blood mononuclear cells (PBMCs), obtained before the second cycle of nivolumab. All receptors come from a human donor with classical Hodgkin lymphoma. Each CDR3 is given with its conserved first and last residue. D genes are given only for firm matches. Part of the rows lack a size; the others show once, few, many or a class for expanded clones.

v_gene,j_gene,d_gene,abundance,CDR3aa,CDR3nt
TRBV9,TRBJ2-3,NA,NA,CASSPRPGTDTQYF,TGTGCCAGCAGCCCCCGCCCGGGAACAGATACGCAGTATTTT
TRBV7-9,TRBJ1-2,TRBD1,NA,CASSLGGQVYGYTF,TGTGCCAGCAGCTTAGGGGGACAGGTCTATGGCTACACCTTC
TRBV7-9,TRBJ2-5,TRBD2,once,CASSFPTGTSGIKQETQYF,TGTGCCAGCAGCTTTCCCACAGGGACTAGCGGGATAAAACAAGAGACCCAGTACTTC
TRBV5-1,TRBJ2-5,NA,NA,CASSLGAGLGETQYF,TGCGCCAGCAGCTTGGGGGCTGGTTTAGGAGAGACCCAGTACTTC
TRBV29-1,TRBJ2-7,TRBD2,NA,CSVDVAGDAPYEQYF,TGCAGCGTTGACGTAGCGGGAGATGCACCCTACGAGCAGTACTTC
TRBV27,TRBJ2-7,TRBD2,NA,CASSSPGLAGGEQYF,TGTGCCAGCAGTTCCCCCGGACTAGCGGGAGGGGAGCAGTACTTC
TRBV5-1,TRBJ2-2,TRBD2,NA,CASSLGTSGANTGELFF,TGCGCCAGCAGCTTGGGGACTAGCGGCGCGAACACCGGGGAGCTGTTTTTT
TRBV7-8,TRBJ1-4,NA,NA,CASSLVGRAEKLFF,TGTGCCAGCAGCTTAGTGGGTCGGGCCGAAAAACTGTTTTTT
TRBV11-2,TRBJ2-7,TRBD2,NA,CASSLGTRAYEQYF,TGTGCCAGCAGCTTAGGGACTAGGGCCTACGAGCAGTACTTC
TRBV18,TRBJ2-1,TRBD1,NA,CASSPPGQGNNEQFF,TGTGCCAGCTCCCCCCCGGGACAGGGGAACAATGAGCAGTTCTTC
TRBV5-1,TRBJ2-1,NA,NA,CASSLDLVGNEQFF,TGCGCCAGCAGCTTGGATCTAGTCGGCAATGAGCAGTTCTTC
TRBV7-9,TRBJ2-1,NA,NA,CASSLPYRLGNEQFF,TGTGCCAGCAGCTTACCCTACAGACTAGGCAATGAGCAGTTCTTC
TRBV4-1,TRBJ2-1,NA,once,CASSQEGGSVNEQFF,TGCGCCAGCAGCCAAGAGGGTGGGAGTGTCAATGAGCAGTTCTTC
TRBV27,TRBJ2-2,NA,NA,CASSLSWGNTGELFF,TGTGCCAGCAGTTTAAGCTGGGGGAACACCGGGGAGCTGTTTTTT
TRBV10-2,TRBJ2-1,NA,NA,CASSEIGEQFF,TGCGCCAGCAGTGAGATAGGGGAGCAGTTCTTC
TRBV19,TRBJ2-1,TRBD2,NA,CASSGRRAGDRNEQFF,TGTGCCAGTAGTGGCCGGCGAGCGGGAGACCGCAATGAGCAGTTCTTC
TRBV5-8,TRBJ2-7,NA,NA,CASGPGTLPYEQYF,TGTGCCAGCGGACCCGGGACTTTACCTTACGAGCAGTACTTC
TRBV4-1,TRBJ2-1,NA,NA,CASSQVGNEQFF,TGCGCCAGCAGCCAAGTCGGCAATGAGCAGTTCTTC
TRBV7-9,TRBJ1-1,TRBD1,NA,CASSVEGQGIGAFF,TGTGCCAGCAGCGTCGAGGGACAGGGGATTGGAGCTTTCTTT
TRBV4-2,TRBJ1-1,NA,few,CASSPREGTNTEAFF,TGTGCCAGCAGCCCGAGGGAAGGGACGAACACTGAAGCTTTCTTT
TRBV27,TRBJ2-3,TRBD2,NA,CASSLLLAGITDTQYF,TGTGCCAGCAGTTTGCTCCTAGCGGGAATCACAGATACGCAGTATTTT
TRBV7-9,TRBJ2-7,TRBD2,NA,CASSFPSSGNRYEQYF,TGTGCCAGCAGCTTTCCTTCTAGCGGGAACCGCTACGAGCAGTACTTC
TRBV4-1,TRBJ1-1,TRBD1,NA,CASSLMDRGETEAFF,TGCGCCAGCAGTCTTATGGACAGGGGTGAGACTGAAGCTTTCTTT
TRBV28,TRBJ1-3,NA,NA,CASSPPGMAGNTIYF,TGTGCCAGCAGTCCTCCGGGAATGGCTGGAAACACCATATATTTT
TRBV6-1,TRBJ1-1,TRBD1,NA,CASQTGLGTEAFF,TGTGCCAGCCAGACAGGGCTTGGCACTGAAGCTTTCTTT
TRBV30,TRBJ2-7,NA,NA,CAWSPGSTPVLRFQFYEQYF,TGTGCCTGGAGTCCCGGTTCCACACCGGTACTCCGGTTTCAGTTCTACGAGCAGTACTTC
TRBV27,TRBJ2-7,NA,NA,CASSPRQPISYEQYF,TGTGCCAGCAGTCCTAGACAGCCGATTTCCTACGAGCAGTACTTC
TRBV19,TRBJ2-7,NA,NA,CASSITPWGSDAYEQYF,TGTGCCAGTAGTATAACACCTTGGGGCTCCGACGCCTACGAGCAGTACTTC
TRBV10-3,TRBJ2-3,NA,NA,CAISEVGQVTDTQYF,TGTGCCATCAGTGAGGTCGGACAAGTCACAGATACGCAGTATTTT
TRBV6-5,TRBJ2-3,NA,once,CASSSGDTQYF,TGTGCCAGCAGTTCAGGAGATACGCAGTATTTT
TRBV30,TRBJ2-5,NA,NA,CAWSRLGEETQYF,TGTGCCTGGAGTCGACTGGGAGAGGAGACCCAGTACTTC
TRBV9,TRBJ1-1,NA,NA,CASSSNTRAFF,TGTGCCAGCAGCTCCAACACTAGAGCTTTCTTT
TRBV6-4,TRBJ2-1,TRBD2,NA,CASSRLAGGSEQFF,TGTGCCAGCAGCCGACTAGCGGGAGGGAGTGAGCAGTTCTTC
TRBV7-9,TRBJ2-2,NA,NA,CASRGALPQTGELFF,TGTGCCAGCCGAGGGGCCCTCCCCCAGACCGGGGAGCTGTTTTTT
TRBV15,TRBJ1-2,NA,NA,CATSPATGGANYGYTF,TGTGCCACCAGTCCAGCGACGGGGGGCGCGAACTATGGCTACACCTTC
TRBV15,TRBJ2-7,TRBD1,NA,CATSRPGQGAYEQYF,TGTGCCACCAGCAGACCCGGACAGGGCGCCTACGAGCAGTACTTC
TRBV18,TRBJ1-2,TRBD1,NA,CASSPSGQAHGYTF,TGTGCCAGCTCACCATCAGGACAGGCCCATGGCTACACCTTC
TRBV5-1,TRBJ2-7,NA,NA,CASSAEREQYF,TGCGCCAGCAGCGCCGAGAGAGAGCAGTACTTC
TRBV7-9,TRBJ1-2,TRBD1,NA,CASSNRDRVAASNYGYTF,TGTGCCAGCAGCAACCGGGACAGGGTAGCGGCCTCTAACTATGGCTACACCTTC
TRBV19,TRBJ1-4,NA,NA,CASSPTKSTNEKLFF,TGTGCCAGTAGTCCAACAAAATCAACTAATGAAAAACTGTTTTTT
TRBV6-5,TRBJ1-2,NA,NA,CASSSTESYGYTF,TGTGCCAGCAGTTCGACCGAATCCTATGGCTACACCTTC
TRBV7-8,TRBJ1-1,TRBD1,NA,CASSPSGTGNTEAFF,TGTGCCAGCAGCCCGTCGGGGACAGGGAACACTGAAGCTTTCTTT
TRBV2,TRBJ1-3,NA,few,CASREQGSTIYF,TGTGCCAGCAGAGAACAGGGTAGCACCATATATTTT
TRBV10-3,TRBJ2-7,TRBD2,NA,CAIKATLAGNAYEQYF,TGTGCCATCAAGGCGACACTAGCGGGAAACGCCTACGAGCAGTACTTC
TRBV9,TRBJ1-2,TRBD1,NA,CASSVDDWTGYGYTF,TGTGCCAGCAGCGTAGATGACTGGACAGGCTATGGCTACACCTTC
TRBV29-1,TRBJ2-7,TRBD2,NA,CSASAGTSGHEQYF,TGCAGCGCCTCGGCTGGGACTAGCGGGCACGAGCAGTACTTC
TRBV30,TRBJ2-5,NA,NA,CAWSIRGQETQYF,TGTGCCTGGAGTATCAGGGGTCAAGAGACCCAGTACTTC
TRBV6-1,TRBJ2-7,NA,NA,CASSDIGEQYF,TGTGCCAGCAGTGACATCGGCGAGCAGTACTTC
TRBV27,TRBJ2-3,NA,NA,CASSPRDLTDTQYF,TGTGCCAGCAGTCCTCGGGATCTCACAGATACGCAGTATTTT
TRBV28,TRBJ2-3,TRBD2,NA,CASSLPSGLEGTDTQYF,TGTGCCAGCAGTTTACCCTCGGGACTAGAGGGCACAGATACGCAGTATTTT
TRBV18,TRBJ1-2,TRBD1,NA,CASSPGTPDRGGYTF,TGTGCCAGCTCACCGGGAACGCCGGACAGGGGAGGCTACACCTTC
TRBV10-3,TRBJ2-5,TRBD1,NA,CAISGGQGDQETQYF,TGTGCCATCAGTGGAGGACAGGGGGACCAAGAGACCCAGTACTTC
TRBV7-7,TRBJ2-5,NA,NA,CASSFDHQETQYF,TGTGCCAGCAGCTTCGACCACCAAGAGACCCAGTACTTC
TRBV15,TRBJ2-1,TRBD2,NA,CATSTLAGDWDEQFF,TGTGCCACCAGCACCCTAGCGGGAGATTGGGATGAGCAGTTCTTC
TRBV30,TRBJ1-5,NA,NA,CAWSRGESQPQHF,TGTGCCTGGAGTCGGGGGGAAAGTCAGCCCCAGCATTTT
TRBV19,TRBJ1-2,TRBD1,NA,CASTYLRQGAGYTF,TGTGCCAGTACCTACCTCAGGCAGGGGGCCGGCTACACCTTC
TRBV5-1,TRBJ2-7,TRBD2,NA,CASSLADPYEQYF,TGCGCCAGCTCACTAGCGGACCCCTACGAGCAGTACTTC
TRBV4-1,TRBJ2-5,TRBD1,NA,CASSLRGETQYF,TGCGCCAGCAGCCTCAGGGGGGAGACCCAGTACTTC
TRBV2,TRBJ2-7,TRBD1,NA,CASSELKTGALFLYEQYF,TGTGCCAGCAGTGAGCTGAAGACAGGGGCGCTCTTTCTATACGAGCAGTACTTC
TRBV6-4,TRBJ2-2,NA,once,CASSDPTDGELFF,TGTGCCAGCAGTGACCCCACAGACGGGGAGCTGTTTTTT